The sequence of this T cell receptor beta chain was determined in a study of blood T cells in healthy people across ages. This clonotype was counted ten times or more. The target antigen is unknown. Study outcomes and limitations: Diversity estimates from one million T cells were considered underestimates.

Germline assignment: CDR1 DFQATT and CDR2 SNEGSKA (reference sequence). The ends were cut back, 7 bases at V and 4 bases at J, with 12 bases in the middle. The CDR3 is 12 residues long. The use of a sample-barcoded 5' primer and a J-beta primer mix characterized a second PCR of about 6 to 11 cycles. TCRdb re-called the 5' RACE reads through MiXCR, storing one row per CDR3 protein. The sample shows about 840,000 distinct CDR3 sequences, almost 30% of them seen only once. The donors, healthy Caucasians from Russia, were aged about 6 to 100. This sample was shared with a second study, whose subject was T cells of mothers and their children.

What was sequenced was blood. J is TRBJ2-3 and V is TRBV20-1; D perhaps matches TRBD2 (5 bases). This clonotype was sampled from a woman aged 40 to 50 in good health. CDR3 bases: TGCAGTGAAAAGGGAGCGGCAGATACGCAGTATTTT. It yields the protein CSEKGAADTQYF.